The clone carrying this T cell receptor beta chain has just a few counts. What it recognizes is unknown. The PCR employed 60 Vbeta primers together with 13 Jbeta primers. Only in-frame clones appear in the TCRdb table, and some are missing; sequencing was by immunoSEQ multiplex PCR. The repertoire holds some 100,000 clones, with approximately 89% as singletons. This CDR3 spans 17 amino acids. Trimming cost V 6 bases and J 4 bases, with 19 bases left between them. CDR1 is SGHTA, CDR2 FQGNSA, per germline. The sample belongs to a study of cytomegalovirus exposure and HLA in healthy donors. Study conclusions and caveats: Most TCR sequences showed up rarely, but some public TCRs showed up in many donors. Sequence variants that were highly shared formed a cluster that was likely a sequencing artifact. The listing of roughly 160 TCR beta chains classed them as cytomegalovirus-associated. Confirmation was obtained in vitro that a few CMV-associated chains are specific for CMV antigens.

The rearrangement joins TRBV7-2 to TRBJ2-6; no clear D. Sequencing used PBMCs. The TCR sequence derives from a man between 25 and 39 years old in good health and CMV-seronegative. CDR3 residues: CASRIVAANTGANVLTF. The CDR3 DNA reads as TGTGCCAGCAGGATTGTGGCGGCGAACACGGGGGCCAACGTCCTGACTTTC.